These 30 T cell receptor beta chains were all obtained from the same sample, sequenced in a study of OX40 agonist ivuxolimab in advanced cancers. Sequenced by immunoSEQ multiplex PCR; TCRdb stores in-frame clones only, minus some. Counted here are 35,000 to 45,000 clones, 70% to 80% occurring once; the ten biggest clones make up under 15%. This specimen was CD4+ or CD8+ T cells sorted from blood, taken in a trial of the OX40 agonist ivuxolimab. These receptors were collected from an adult with an advanced solid tumor such as melanoma, head and neck, liver or kidney cancer.

This chain joins TRBV28 and TRBJ1-2; perhaps TRBD1 as D (5 bases). The ends were cut back, 3 bases at V and 2 bases at J, with 16 bases in the middle. CDR1 is MDHEN, CDR2 SYDVKM, per germline. CDR3 size: 16 residues. The CDR3 sequence: CASSFNPDGDNYGYTF. CDR3 nucleotides: TGTGCCAGCAGTTTCAACCCGGACGGGGACAACTATGGCTACACCTTC.

The chain links TRBV5-6 to TRBJ1-2; a possible D gene is TRBD1 (5 bases). In germline, CDR1 is SGHDT, CDR2 YYEEEE. The V gene lost 5 bases and the J gene lost 5 bases, with 19 bases spanning the gap. The CDR3 extends over 15 amino acids. In nucleotides, the CDR3 is TGTGCCAGCAGTCCCCCCCAAGGTGACAGTTATGGCTACACCTTC. Amino acids: CASSPPQGDSYGYTF.

The chain combines TRBV4-3 with TRBJ2-3; D gene uncertain. Trimming removed 6 bases from V and 5 bases from J, with 18 bases in between. Per the germline V gene, CDR1 is LGHNA and CDR2 is YSLEER. There are 15 residues in the CDR3. The CDR3 is CASSPEGFRQDTQYF. The CDR3 DNA sequence: TGCGCCAGCAGTCCAGAAGGATTCCGCCAAGATACGCAGTATTTT.

In DNA form, the CDR3 reads TGTGCCAGCAGTGAGGGGGTACTTTACTATGGCTACACCTTC. The encoded protein is CASSEGVLYYGYTF. This sequence joins TRBV2 and TRBJ1-2; D is possibly TRBD1 (5 bases). CDR3 length equals 14 residues. Germline CDR1 and CDR2: SNHLY and FYNNEI. The V end was cut by 3 bases, the J end by 3 bases, with 11 bases between.

V gene TRBV7-2 combines with J gene TRBJ2-7, with D tentatively TRBD1 (7 bases). The CDR3 totals 15 residues. Germline assignment: CDR1 SGHTA and CDR2 FQGNSA. V lost 2 bases and J 3 bases, leaving 14 bases between the germline ends. The CDR3 is CASSLMGGQNYEQYF. The CDR3 bases are TGTGCCAGCAGCTTAATGGGGGGACAGAACTACGAGCAGTACTTC. Supplemented by reference TRBV7-2 and TRBJ2-7, the full variable domain reads GAGVSQSPSNKVTEKGKDVELRCDPISGHTALYWYRQSLGQGLEFLIYFQGNSAPDKSGLPSDRFSAERTGGSVSTLTIQRTQQEDSAVYLCASSLMGGQNYEQYFGPGTRLTVT.

In this sample, this clone turned up a few times. The chain links TRBV10-3 to TRBJ2-3; the D gene is possibly TRBD1 (6 bases). V was shortened by 10 bases and J by 3 bases, with 17 bases between the two germline ends. In germline, CDR1 is ENHRY, CDR2 SYGVKD. The CDR3 runs to 14 residues. CDR3 region: CATSRGQGTDTQYF. The CDR3 DNA reads TGTGCCACCAGCAGGGGCCAGGGGACAGATACGCAGTATTTT.

This chain links TRBV18 with TRBJ2-7; maybe TRBD1 (6 bases). The germline gives CDR1 KGHSH, CDR2 LQKENI. V lost 3 bases, J lost 1 base, and 10 bases lay in between. The CDR3 length is 14 residues. CDR3 amino acids: CASSPQGISYEQYF. CDR3 sequence (DNA): TGTGCCAGCTCACCCCAGGGGATTTCCTACGAGCAGTACTTC.

This clone was observed a single time. This chain links TRBV16 with TRBJ2-5; D is undetermined. This CDR3 has 13 amino acids. Germline CDR1 and CDR2: KGHSY and FQNENV. V was cut by 0 bases and J by 5 bases, with 7 bases left in between. The CDR3 bases are TGTGCCAGCAGCCAATCGCAGGTGGAGACCCAGTACTTC. Translating it yields CASSQSQVETQYF.

The rearrangement links TRBV7-2 to TRBJ1-3; D unclear. Trimming pared 4 bases from V and 3 bases from J, leaving 1 base between. This CDR3 has 11 residues. Germline lookup yields CDR1 SGHTA and CDR2 FQGNSA. The CDR3 region is CASSYGNTIYF. As DNA, the CDR3 is TGTGCCAGCAGCTATGGAAACACCATATATTTT.

The V call is TRBV10-3, the J call TRBJ2-7; 8 bases are a match to TRBD1. The CDR3 covers 14 residues. CDR1 is ENHRY, CDR2 SYGVKD, per germline. V shed 6 bases, J shed 3 bases, and the junction held 7 bases outside the gene matches. The CDR3 DNA is TGTGCCATCAGCCCGGGACAGGTCAGCTACGAGCAGTACTTC. The encoded protein is CAISPGQVSYEQYF.

The chain has TRBV27 and TRBJ2-1, with TRBD2 as a possible D gene (6 bases). This CDR3 spans 15 amino acids. Germline V gives CDR1 MNHEY, CDR2 SMNVEV (reference sequence). Trimming removed 4 bases from V and 5 bases from J, with 15 bases in between. The CDR3 sequence is CASSSTRTYDNEQFF. In DNA form, the CDR3 reads TGTGCCAGCAGTTCGACTAGGACATACGACAATGAGCAGTTCTTC.

This clone was recorded once. The CDR3, as DNA: TGCGCCAGCAGCTTGGGACTAGCGGGAGGGGAAAGCTCCTACGAGCAGTACTTC. Translation gives CASSLGLAGGESSYEQYF. The rearrangement uses TRBV5-1 and TRBJ2-7; 14 positions match TRBD2. Germline V gives CDR1 SGHRS, CDR2 YFSETQ. The ends lost 0 bases at V and 0 bases at J; junction bases unmatched: 5. The CDR3 loop spans 18 amino acids.

The chain carries TRBV10-2 and TRBJ2-3; D call uncertain. Trimming shortened V by 0 bases and J by 3 bases, and 10 bases separated the two germline ends. The germline gives CDR1 WSHSY, CDR2 SAAADI. The CDR3 extends over 15 amino acids. The CDR3 coding sequence is TGCGCCAGCAGTGAGTCGACTGGCTCTACAGATACGCAGTATTTT. Translated, it gives CASSESTGSTDTQYF.

Within the sample, this clone is medium-sized. This chain links TRBV6-6 with TRBJ2-1; D perhaps matches TRBD2 (6 bases). V was trimmed by 2 bases and J by 12 bases, leaving 11 bases between them. CDR1 and CDR2 from the germline V gene are MNHNY and SVGAGI (reference sequence). This CDR3 comprises 12 residues. CDR3 region: CASSYAGQGQFF. CDR3 bases: TGTGCCAGCAGTTACGCGGGGCAAGGGCAGTTCTTC.

The chain is built from TRBV11-2 and TRBJ2-1; D gene uncertain. The CDR3 length is 11 residues. Looked up from germline, CDR1 is SGHAT and CDR2 is FQNNGV. The ends were cut back, 4 bases at V and 9 bases at J, with 7 bases in the middle. CDR3 DNA sequence: TGTGCCAGCAGCTCCGGGCCTGAGCAGTTCTTC. It encodes CASSSGPEQFF.

The genes are TRBV6-6 and TRBJ2-3, with D possibly matching TRBD2 (6 bases). Germline loops: CDR1 MNHNY, CDR2 SVGAGI (reference sequence). CDR3 length: 16 amino acids. V gave up 6 bases and J gave up 0 bases, with 16 bases separating them. CDR3 loop: CASSSRTTSSTDTQYF. The DNA for the CDR3 is TGTGCCAGCAGCTCAAGGACTACATCTAGCACAGATACGCAGTATTTT.

This sequence joins TRBV23-1 and TRBJ1-5; perhaps TRBD1 as D (6 bases). TRBV23-1 belongs to the ORF category, with a function that is uncertain. This CDR3 region has 14 residues. V shed 0 bases and J shed 9 bases, with 12 bases lying between them. The CDR3: CASSQSARGSPQHF. The CDR3 region has the DNA TGCGCCAGCAGTCAATCGGCCAGGGGATCGCCCCAGCATTTT.

This chain connects TRBV18 to TRBJ2-7; a weak D match, TRBD1 (5 bases). This CDR3 contains 12 residues. The germline CDR1 and CDR2 sequences are KGHSH and LQKENI. V was pared by 3 bases and J by 2 bases, with 5 bases between. The CDR3 loop is CASSPTAYEQYF. CDR3 DNA: TGTGCCAGCTCACCGACAGCCTACGAGCAGTACTTC.

The CDR3 region has the DNA TGTGCCAGCAGCTTAGTAGGGAGGACAGGTGATCCGGAATACTTC. This codes for CASSLVGRTGDPEYF. The genes are TRBV7-2 and TRBJ2-5; possible D gene TRBD1, 7 bases. Germline assignment: CDR1 SGHTA and CDR2 FQGNSA. With 1 base removed from V and 14 bases from J, the gap between germline ends came to 23 bases. The CDR3 spans 15 residues. Full variable domain (outside the CDR3, taken from reference TRBV7-2 and TRBJ2-5): GAGVSQSPSNKVTEKGKDVELRCDPISGHTALYWYRQSLGQGLEFLIYFQGNSAPDKSGLPSDRFSAERTGGSVSTLTIQRTQQEDSAVYLCASSLVGRTGDPEYFGPGTRLLVL.

This clone was detected only a few times. The V and J genes are TRBV28 and TRBJ1-5; D is ambiguous. V lost 4 bases and J 1 base, leaving 5 bases between the germline ends. From germline, CDR1 is MDHEN and CDR2 SYDVKM. This CDR3 is 13 amino acids long. CDR3 amino acids: CASSWQSNQPQHF. The CDR3 nucleotides read TGTGCCAGCAGTTGGCAGAGCAATCAGCCCCAGCATTTT.

In its sample, this clone was seen once. This chain links TRBV5-1 with TRBJ2-2; TRBD1 matches 8 bases. There are 15 residues in the CDR3. The germline V gene has CDR1 SGHRS and CDR2 YFSETQ. The J segment lost 5 bases and the V segment lost 0 bases, leaving 3 bases of the junction unmatched. The CDR3 bases are TGCGCCAGCAGCTTGGACAGGGGGAGAACCGGGGAGCTGTTTTTT. Its protein product is CASSLDRGRTGELFF.

Worth noting for this clone: An end of the junction differs from the germline gene, which may be a read error. This chain uses TRBV28 with TRBJ1-1; D is unresolved. This CDR3 region has 13 residues. Germline values: CDR1 MDHEN, CDR2 SYDVKM. In DNA, the CDR3 is TGTGCCAGCAGTGTATTAGAGAACGCTGAAGCTTTCTTT. This translates into CASSVLENAEAFF. The variable domain in full, completed from reference TRBV28 and TRBJ1-1, reads DVKVTQSSRYLVKRTGEKVFLECVQDMDHENMFWYRQDPGLGLRLIYFSYDVKMKEKGDIPEGYSVSREKKERFSLILESASTNQTSMYLCASSVLENAEAFFGQGTRLTVV.

V and J are TRBV4-1 and TRBJ2-3, with a possible D match to TRBD1 (6 bases). The CDR3 length is 16 residues. The V gene's germline CDR1 is MGHRA and CDR2 YSYEKL. The V end lost 0 bases, the J end lost 4 bases, and 14 bases lay between the germline ends. The CDR3 sequence is CASSQDSRGGADTQYF. DNA for the CDR3: TGCGCCAGCAGCCAAGATAGCAGGGGCGGCGCAGATACGCAGTATTTT.

This clone was counted only a few times. For the CDR3, the DNA is TGTGCCAGCAGGGACAGGGAAATCTACAGCAATCAGCCCCAGCATTTT. It specifies CASRDREIYSNQPQHF. V is TRBV28 and J is TRBJ1-5, with 8 bases identical to TRBD1. This CDR3 has 16 residues. J was trimmed by 1 base and V by 6 bases; bases with no gene match: 8. Germline V gene data show CDR1 as MDHEN and CDR2 as SYDVKM.

In its sample, this clone was seen a few times. The chain links TRBV27 to TRBJ2-1, with 7 positions matching TRBD2. The CDR3 extends over 17 amino acids. The germline gives CDR1 MNHEY, CDR2 SMNVEV (reference sequence). V lost 3 bases and J lost 1; bases outside the gene matches: 9. CDR3 protein: CASSLVGGSGSYNEQFF. CDR3 nucleotides: TGTGCCAGCAGTTTGGTAGGCGGGAGTGGTTCCTACAATGAGCAGTTCTTC.

V gene TRBV19 combines with J gene TRBJ2-7; 10 positions agree with TRBD1. Germline CDR1 LNHDA, CDR2 SQIVND (reference sequence). The CDR3 runs to 14 residues. V gave up 4 bases and J gave up 3 bases; unmatched junction bases: 3. The CDR3 spells CASSRQGADYEQYF. For the CDR3, the DNA is TGTGCCAGTAGTAGACAGGGGGCGGACTACGAGCAGTACTTC.

V gene TRBV7-2 combines with J gene TRBJ1-5; 9 bases line up with TRBD1. The CDR3 has 15 amino acids. Per the germline V gene, CDR1 is SGHTA and CDR2 is FQGNSA. The junction had 3 bases not matched to a gene; V was cut back by 4 bases and J by 2 bases. DNA for the CDR3: TGTGCCAGCAGCTGGGGACAGGGCGGCAATCAGCCCCAGCATTTT. Its protein product is CASSWGQGGNQPQHF.

To note about this clone: The sample carries other DNA sequences with the same CDR3. The chain couples TRBV7-9 to TRBJ2-3; D unclear. The germline CDR1 and CDR2 sequences are SEHNR and FQNEAQ (reference sequence). The CDR3 has 11 amino acids. V was clipped by 4 bases and J by 3 bases, with 2 bases between them. The CDR3 DNA sequence: TGTGCCAGCAGCTCGACAGATACGCAGTATTTT. The encoded protein is CASSSTDTQYF.

The count of this clone is one. The rearrangement joins TRBV7-3 to TRBJ2-3; 8 bases agree with TRBD2. Germline V gives CDR1 SGHTA, CDR2 FQGTGA. This CDR3 is built from 14 residues. V dropped 4 bases and J dropped 3; count of bases not matched to a gene: 3. The CDR3 region has the DNA TGTGCCAGCAGCTGGGGACTAGAAACAGATACGCAGTATTTT. It is translated as CASSWGLETDTQYF.

The chain uses TRBV7-2 and TRBJ2-6; D call uncertain. CDR1 is SGHTA, CDR2 FQGNSA, per germline. Trimming left V 2 bases short and J 0 bases short, with 11 bases between. The CDR3 covers 17 residues. CDR3 DNA sequence: TGTGCCAGCAGCTTAATGGGGTTGGGCTCTGGGGCCAACGTCCTGACTTTC. The encoded protein is CASSLMGLGSGANVLTF. Using reference TRBV7-2 and TRBJ2-6 for the parts outside the CDR3, the full variable domain is GAGVSQSPSNKVTEKGKDVELRCDPISGHTALYWYRQSLGQGLEFLIYFQGNSAPDKSGLPSDRFSAERTGGSVSTLTIQRTQQEDSAVYLCASSLMGLGSGANVLTFGAGSRLTVL.